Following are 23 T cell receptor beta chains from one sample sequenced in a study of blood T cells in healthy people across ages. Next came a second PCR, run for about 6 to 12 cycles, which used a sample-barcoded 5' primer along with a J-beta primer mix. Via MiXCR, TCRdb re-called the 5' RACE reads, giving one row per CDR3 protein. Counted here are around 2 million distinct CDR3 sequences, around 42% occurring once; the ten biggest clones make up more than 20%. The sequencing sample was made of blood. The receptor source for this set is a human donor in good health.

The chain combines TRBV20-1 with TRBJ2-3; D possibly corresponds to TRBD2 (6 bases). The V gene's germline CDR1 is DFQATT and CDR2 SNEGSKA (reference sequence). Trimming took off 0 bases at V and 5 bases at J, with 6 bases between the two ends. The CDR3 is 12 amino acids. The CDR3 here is CSAREAGDTQYF. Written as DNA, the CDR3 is TGCAGTGCTAGAGAAGCGGGAGATACGCAGTATTTT.

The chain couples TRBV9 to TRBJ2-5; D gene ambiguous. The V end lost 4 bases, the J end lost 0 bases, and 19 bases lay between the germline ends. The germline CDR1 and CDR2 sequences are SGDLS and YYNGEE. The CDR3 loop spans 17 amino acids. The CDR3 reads CASSPRAPAQDQETQYF. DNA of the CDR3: TGTGCCAGCAGCCCCCGAGCTCCGGCACAAGACCAAGAGACCCAGTACTTC.

CDR3 nucleotides: TGTGCCATCAGCCCCCGGTGGGGGGGAGAGAACGAGCAGTACTTC. Translation gives CAISPRWGGENEQYF. The chain combines TRBV10-3 with TRBJ2-7; 7 nucleotides align to TRBD2. There are 15 residues in the CDR3. V was clipped by 6 bases and J by 5 bases; unmatched bases: 13. The germline V gene has CDR1 ENHRY and CDR2 SYGVKD.

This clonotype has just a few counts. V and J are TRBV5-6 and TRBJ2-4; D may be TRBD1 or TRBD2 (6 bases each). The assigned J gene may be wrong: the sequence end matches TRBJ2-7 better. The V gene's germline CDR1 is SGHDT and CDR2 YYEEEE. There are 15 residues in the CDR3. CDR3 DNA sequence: TGTGCCAGCAGCTTGGCCGGCGGGACACCTTACGAGCAGTACTTC. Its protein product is CASSLAGGTPYEQYF.

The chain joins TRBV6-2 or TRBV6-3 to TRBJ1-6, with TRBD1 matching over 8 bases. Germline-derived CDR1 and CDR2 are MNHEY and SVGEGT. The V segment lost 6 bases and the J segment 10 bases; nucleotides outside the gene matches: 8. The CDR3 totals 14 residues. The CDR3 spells CASSSDREESPLHF. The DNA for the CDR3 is TGTGCCAGCAGCTCGGACAGGGAAGAGTCACCCCTCCACTTT.

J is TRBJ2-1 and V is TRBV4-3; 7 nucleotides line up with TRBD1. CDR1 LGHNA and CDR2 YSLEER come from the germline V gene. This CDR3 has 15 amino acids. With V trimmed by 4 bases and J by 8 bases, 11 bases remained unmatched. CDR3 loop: CASSRRTGGGDEQFF. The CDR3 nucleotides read TGCGCCAGCAGCCGTCGGACAGGCGGTGGGGATGAGCAGTTCTTC.

CDR3 in amino acids: CASSLTGGPQPQHF. DNA of the CDR3: TGTGCCAGCAGCCTAACAGGGGGCCCTCAGCCCCAGCATTTT. The rearrangement joins TRBV6-2 or TRBV6-3 to TRBJ1-5, with 9 bases fitting TRBD1. The trim removed 6 bases at V and 6 bases at J, leaving 6 bases unmatched. The CDR3 loop spans 14 amino acids. Germline V gene lookup returns CDR1 MNHEY and CDR2 SVGEGT.

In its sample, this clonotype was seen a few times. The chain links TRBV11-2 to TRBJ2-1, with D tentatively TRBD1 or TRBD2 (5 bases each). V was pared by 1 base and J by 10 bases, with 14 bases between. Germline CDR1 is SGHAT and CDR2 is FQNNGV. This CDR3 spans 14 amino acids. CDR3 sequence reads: CASSLVPGHAEQFF. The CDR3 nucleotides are TGTGCCAGCAGCTTAGTTCCGGGGCACGCGGAGCAGTTCTTC.

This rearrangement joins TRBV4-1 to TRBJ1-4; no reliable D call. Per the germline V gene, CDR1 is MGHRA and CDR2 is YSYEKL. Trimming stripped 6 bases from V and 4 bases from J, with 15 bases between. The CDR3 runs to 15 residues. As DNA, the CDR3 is TGCGCCAGCAGTGTTACAGCTTTCCGTAATGAAAAACTGTTTTTT. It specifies CASSVTAFRNEKLFF.

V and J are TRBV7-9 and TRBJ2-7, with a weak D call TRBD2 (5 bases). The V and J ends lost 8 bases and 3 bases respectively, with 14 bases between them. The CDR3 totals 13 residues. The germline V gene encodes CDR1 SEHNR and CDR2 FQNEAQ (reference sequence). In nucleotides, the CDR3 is TGTGCCAGCCGCGGTGTTGGAGGCTACGAGCAGTACTTC. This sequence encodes CASRGVGGYEQYF.

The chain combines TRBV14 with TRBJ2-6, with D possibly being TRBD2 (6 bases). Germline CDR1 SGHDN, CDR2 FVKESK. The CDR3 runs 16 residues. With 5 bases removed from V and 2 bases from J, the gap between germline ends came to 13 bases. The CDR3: CASSFAWGAGANVLTF. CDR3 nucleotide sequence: TGTGCCAGCAGCTTCGCATGGGGGGCTGGGGCCAACGTCCTGACTTTC.

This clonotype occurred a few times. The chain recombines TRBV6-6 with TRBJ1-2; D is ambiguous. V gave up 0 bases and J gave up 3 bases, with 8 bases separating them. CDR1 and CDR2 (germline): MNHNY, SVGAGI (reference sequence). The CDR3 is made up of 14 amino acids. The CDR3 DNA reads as TGTGCCAGCAGTTACTCGGAGGGCTACTATGGCTACACCTTC. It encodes CASSYSEGYYGYTF.

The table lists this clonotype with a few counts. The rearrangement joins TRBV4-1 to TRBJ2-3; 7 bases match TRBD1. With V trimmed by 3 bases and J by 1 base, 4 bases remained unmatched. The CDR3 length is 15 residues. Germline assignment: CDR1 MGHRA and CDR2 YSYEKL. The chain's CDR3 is CASSHLTGGTDTQYF. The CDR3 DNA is TGCGCCAGCAGCCACCTTACAGGGGGCACAGATACGCAGTATTTT.

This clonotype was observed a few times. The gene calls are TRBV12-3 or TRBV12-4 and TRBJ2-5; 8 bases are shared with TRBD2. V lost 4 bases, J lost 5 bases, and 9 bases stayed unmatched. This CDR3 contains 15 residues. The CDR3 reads CASSWGGGGTETQYF. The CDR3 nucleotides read TGTGCCAGCAGTTGGGGTGGCGGGGGGACGGAGACCCAGTACTTC.

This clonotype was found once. The CDR3 is CSAPGQGALSRGYTF. The CDR3 nucleotides read TGCAGTGCCCCGGGACAGGGGGCTCTGAGTCGTGGCTACACCTTC. The rearrangement joins TRBV20-1 to TRBJ1-2; 12 bases are shared with TRBD1. Trimming took 6 bases from V and 7 from J; bases not matched to a gene: 12. This CDR3 is built from 15 residues. CDR1 and CDR2 from the germline V gene are DFQATT and SNEGSKA (reference sequence).

The CDR3 nucleotides are TGCGCCAGCAGCCCCCCCAGTGAGTACTTC. Residues: CASSPPSEYF. The genes are TRBV4-3 and TRBJ2-4; D unclear. Trimming pared 4 bases from V and 14 bases from J, leaving 9 bases between. Germline V gives CDR1 LGHNA, CDR2 YSLEER. The CDR3 covers 10 residues.

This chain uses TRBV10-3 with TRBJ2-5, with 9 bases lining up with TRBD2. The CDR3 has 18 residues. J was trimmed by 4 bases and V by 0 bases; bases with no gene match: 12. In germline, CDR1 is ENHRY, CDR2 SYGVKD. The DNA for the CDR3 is TGTGCCATCAGTGAGTCGACGACTAGCGGTCCGTTCACAGAGACCCAGTACTTC. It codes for CAISESTTSGPFTETQYF.

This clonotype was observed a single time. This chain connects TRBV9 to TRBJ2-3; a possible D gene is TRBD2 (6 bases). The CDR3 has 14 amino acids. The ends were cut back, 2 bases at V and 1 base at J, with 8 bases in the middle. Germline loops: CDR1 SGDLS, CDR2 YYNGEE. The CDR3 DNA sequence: TGTGCCAGCAGCGTGGACTATGGCACAGATACGCAGTATTTT. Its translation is CASSVDYGTDTQYF.

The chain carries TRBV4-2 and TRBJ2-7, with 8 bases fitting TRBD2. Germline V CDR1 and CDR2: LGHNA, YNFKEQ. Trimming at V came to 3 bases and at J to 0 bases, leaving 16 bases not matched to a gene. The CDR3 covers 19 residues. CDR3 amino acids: CASSHHLTGGTPGSYEQYF. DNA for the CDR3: TGTGCCAGCAGCCACCACCTCACGGGAGGGACTCCTGGCTCCTACGAGCAGTACTTC.

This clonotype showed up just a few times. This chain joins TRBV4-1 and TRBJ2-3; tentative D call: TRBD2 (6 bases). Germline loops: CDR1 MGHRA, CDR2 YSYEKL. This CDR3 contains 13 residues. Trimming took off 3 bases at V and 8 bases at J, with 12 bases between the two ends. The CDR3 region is CASSHRGGRTQYF. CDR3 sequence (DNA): TGCGCCAGCAGCCATCGGGGAGGACGTACGCAGTATTTT.

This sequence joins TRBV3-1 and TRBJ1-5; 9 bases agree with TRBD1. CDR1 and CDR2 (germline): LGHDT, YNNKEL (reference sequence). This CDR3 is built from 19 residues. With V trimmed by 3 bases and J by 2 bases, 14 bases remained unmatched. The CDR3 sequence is CASSHGRTGESYGNQPQHF. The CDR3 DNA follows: TGTGCCAGCAGCCATGGAAGGACAGGGGAGAGCTACGGCAATCAGCCCCAGCATTTT.

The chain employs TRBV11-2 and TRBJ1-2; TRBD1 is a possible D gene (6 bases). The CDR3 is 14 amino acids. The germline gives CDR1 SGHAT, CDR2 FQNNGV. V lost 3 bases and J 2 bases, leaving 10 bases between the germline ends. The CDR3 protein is CASSLTGINYGYTF. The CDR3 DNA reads TGTGCCAGCAGCTTGACAGGAATCAACTATGGCTACACCTTC. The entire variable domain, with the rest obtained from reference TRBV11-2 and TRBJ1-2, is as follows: EAGVAQSPRYKIIEKRQSVAFWCNPISGHATLYWYQQILGQGPKLLIQFQNNGVVDDSQLPKDRFSAERLKGVDSTLKIQPAKLEDSAVYLCASSLTGINYGYTFGSGTRLTVV.

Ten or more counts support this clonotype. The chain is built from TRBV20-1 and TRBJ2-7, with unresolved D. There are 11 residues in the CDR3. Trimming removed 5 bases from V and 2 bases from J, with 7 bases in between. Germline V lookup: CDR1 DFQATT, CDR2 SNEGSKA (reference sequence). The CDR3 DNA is TGCAGTGCTGGGAAGACCTACGAGCAGTACTTC. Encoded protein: CSAGKTYEQYF.